The T cell receptor (beta chain) described here comes from a study of type 1 regulatory T cells. Study overall: T-allo10 is a Tr1-enriched, alloantigen-specific CD4 T cell product made in vitro.

Regarding this clonotype: Its antigen is currently unknown.

General observations from the study: Compared with non-type 1 regulatory T cells, type 1 regulatory T cells showed a more restricted TCR repertoire.

Each CDR3 protein gets one entry after TCRdb re-called the reads with MiXCR. The data contain 60,000 to 70,000 distinct CDR3 sequences, approximately 47% of them singletons. CDR3 size: 17 residues. The V gene end was trimmed by 4 bases and the J gene end by 4 bases; junction bases not matched to a gene: 16. Per germline, CDR1 DFQATT and CDR2 SNEGSKA (reference sequence). This sequence originates from a human donor in good health. The chain is built from TRBV20-1 and TRBJ1-5; 7 bases are shared with TRBD1. Sequencing was done on a sample of cultured non-Tr1 T cells, either the whole culture or a sorted T cell fraction (not recorded which). The CDR3 is CSATPIEPGQSNQPQHF. DNA for the CDR3: TGCAGTGCTACCCCAATCGAACCGGGACAGAGTAATCAGCCCCAGCATTTT.